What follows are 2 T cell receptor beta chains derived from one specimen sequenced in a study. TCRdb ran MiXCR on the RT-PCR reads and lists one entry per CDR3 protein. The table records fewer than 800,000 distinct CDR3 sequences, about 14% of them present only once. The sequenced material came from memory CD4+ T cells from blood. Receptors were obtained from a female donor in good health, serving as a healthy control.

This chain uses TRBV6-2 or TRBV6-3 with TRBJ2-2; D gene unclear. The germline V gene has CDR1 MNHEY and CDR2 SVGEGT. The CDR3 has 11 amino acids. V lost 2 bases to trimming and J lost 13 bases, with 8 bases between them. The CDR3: CASSYGRRLFF. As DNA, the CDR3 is TGTGCCAGCAGTTACGGGCGACGGCTGTTTTTT.

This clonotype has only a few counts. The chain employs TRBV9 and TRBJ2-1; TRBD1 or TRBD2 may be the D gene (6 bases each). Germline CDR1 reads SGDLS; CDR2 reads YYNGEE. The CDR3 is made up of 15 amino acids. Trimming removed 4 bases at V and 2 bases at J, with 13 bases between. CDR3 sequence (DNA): TGTGCCAGCAGCCCCGGGGGCACTACCTACAATGAGCAGTTCTTC. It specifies CASSPGGTTYNEQFF.